This entry lists 15 T cell receptor beta chains sequenced from one sample in a study of shared clonotypes between healthy human individuals. Sequencing was performed with immunoSEQ multiplex PCR; in TCRdb, only in-frame clones are kept and a portion is missing. In the table there are about half a million clones, around three quarters of which are singletons. Sequences were obtained from PBMCs. The origin of the receptors is a woman between 40 and 50 years old in good health. Some clones in this sample may be carry-over from other donors' samples.

This rearrangement joins TRBV7-6 to TRBJ2-1; D is unclear. Trimming took off 4 bases at V and 0 bases at J, with 13 bases between the two ends. The germline V gene has CDR1 SGHVS and CDR2 FNYEAQ. This CDR3 is 16 amino acids long. The CDR3 protein is CASSYPARSSYNEQFF. The DNA of the CDR3 is TGTGCCAGCAGCTACCCAGCGCGAAGCTCCTACAATGAGCAGTTCTTC.

The chain joins TRBV18 to TRBJ1-1; D gene unclear. Germline CDR1 reads KGHSH; CDR2 reads LQKENI. V lost 0 bases to trimming and J lost 5 bases, with 10 bases between them. The CDR3 consists of 14 residues. The CDR3 bases are TGTGCCAGCTCACCACCGGGGAGTAGGACTGAAGCTTTCTTT. Encoded protein: CASSPPGSRTEAFF. Supplemented by reference TRBV18 and TRBJ1-1, the full variable domain reads NAGVMQNPRHLVRRRGQEARLRCSPMKGHSHVYWYRQLPEEGLKFMVYLQKENIIDESGMPKERFSAEFPKEGPSILRIQQVVRGDSAAYFCASSPPGSRTEAFFGQGTRLTVV.

V gene TRBV4-2 combines with J gene TRBJ2-2; D ambiguous. The germline gives CDR1 LGHNA, CDR2 YNFKEQ. The V gene lost 0 bases and the J gene lost 1 base, with 6 bases spanning the gap. The CDR3 runs 15 residues. The CDR3 nucleotides read TGTGCCAGCAGCCAAGATTCACAGAACACCGGGGAGCTGTTTTTT. This encodes CASSQDSQNTGELFF.

The chain links TRBV6-1 to TRBJ2-3; 9 nucleotides agree with TRBD1. The V and J ends lost 2 bases and 4 bases, in that order; junction bases with no gene match: 7. Germline CDR1 reads MNHNS; CDR2 reads SASEGT. The CDR3 is made up of 16 amino acids. The CDR3 spells CASSEPPGQGADTQYF. The CDR3 DNA follows: TGTGCCAGCAGTGAACCCCCGGGACAGGGTGCAGATACGCAGTATTTT.

Concerning this clone itself: This is likely a read error, given that the CDR3 carries no conserved phenylalanine or tryptophan at its end. The gene calls are TRBV11-3 and TRBJ2-7; no clear D gene. V shed 1 base and J shed 2 bases, with 9 bases lying between them. Germline V CDR1 and CDR2: SGHNT, YENEEA. CDR3 length: 14 residues. The CDR3 DNA sequence: TGTGCCAGCAGCTTAGCTCAGAGTCCCTACGAGCAGTACCTC. This codes for CASSLAQSPYEQYL.

A word on this clone: The sample holds other DNA sequences that translate to the same CDR3. The rearrangement uses TRBV5-1 and TRBJ1-1; tentatively, D is TRBD1 (5 bases). Germline V gene lookup returns CDR1 SGHRS and CDR2 YFSETQ. V was cut by 0 bases and J by 1 base, with 7 bases left in between. This CDR3 has 14 residues. The CDR3 sequence: CASSLVGGNTEAFF. In DNA form, the CDR3 reads TGCGCCAGCAGCTTGGTCGGGGGGAACACTGAAGCTTTCTTT. The full variable domain, with the rest looked up from reference TRBV5-1 and TRBJ1-1, is KAGVTQTPRYLIKTRGQQVTLSCSPISGHRSVSWYQQTPGQGLQFLFEYFSETQRNKGNFPGRFSGRQFSNSRSEMNVSTLELGDSALYLCASSLVGGNTEAFFGQGTRLTVV.

As concerns this clone: Other DNA sequences from this sample encode an identical CDR3 as well. The CDR3 bases are TGTGCCAGCAGTTTAGTCCCCTACGAGCAGTACTTC. This translates into CASSLVPYEQYF. The genes are TRBV28 and TRBJ2-7; D ambiguous. Between the trimmed V and J ends, which lost 2 bases and 2 bases, there was a span of 4 bases. CDR1 and CDR2 (germline): MDHEN, SYDVKM. The CDR3 length is 12 residues.

The chain uses TRBV19 and TRBJ2-7; 7 bases match TRBD2. V trimming: 5 bases; J trimming: 0 bases; junction bases outside the gene matches: 7. Germline CDR1 LNHDA, CDR2 SQIVND (reference sequence). The CDR3 has 15 residues. This chain's CDR3 is CASSPSGRSSYEQYF. CDR3 DNA sequence: TGTGCCAGTAGTCCCTCCGGGAGGAGCTCCTACGAGCAGTACTTC.

The CDR3 coding sequence is TGTGCCAGCAGTTCCTATCTAGCGGGAGTGTACACCGGGGAGCTGTTTTTT. Protein: CASSSYLAGVYTGELFF. This rearrangement joins TRBV28 to TRBJ2-2; TRBD2 matches at 10 bases. The CDR3 is 17 amino acids. The V gene end was trimmed by 4 bases and the J gene end by 3 bases; junction bases not matched to a gene: 8. Germline V gene sequence: CDR1 MDHEN, CDR2 SYDVKM.

The rearrangement uses TRBV11-2 and TRBJ2-5; D might be TRBD1 or TRBD2, each matching 5 bases. This CDR3 comprises 15 residues. The V end lost 5 bases, the J end lost 3 bases, and 16 bases lay between the germline ends. In germline, CDR1 is SGHAT, CDR2 FQNNGV. DNA for the CDR3: TGTGCCAGCAGCCCACGGGGCCTGGGGAAAGAGACCCAGTACTTC. It specifies CASSPRGLGKETQYF.

The CDR3 reads CASSFARRTEAFF. The CDR3 DNA follows: TGTGCCAGTAGCTTTGCCCGGAGAACTGAAGCTTTCTTT. The genes are TRBV19 and TRBJ1-1; D unresolved. The CDR3 is 13 amino acids. Between the trimmed V and J ends, which lost 6 bases and 5 bases, there was a span of 13 bases. Germline CDR1 LNHDA, CDR2 SQIVND (reference sequence). The full variable domain, with the rest looked up from reference TRBV19 and TRBJ1-1, is DGGITQSPKYLFRKEGQNVTLSCEQNLNHDAMYWYRQDPGQGLRLIYYSQIVNDFQKGDIAEGYSVSREKKESFPLTVTSAQKNPTAFYLCASSFARRTEAFFGQGTRLTVV.

This clone was detected a few times. No conserved phenylalanine or tryptophan is present at the end of the CDR3, so a read error is the likely explanation. The chain combines TRBV6-4 with TRBJ2-6; the D gene is possibly TRBD1 (5 bases). The V end was cut by 2 bases, the J end by 4 bases, with 6 bases between. Germline V gene data show CDR1 as MRHNA and CDR2 as SNTAGT. CDR3 size: 14 residues. The CDR3 DNA sequence: TGTGCCAGCAGTGACAGGGGAGGGGCCAACGTCCTGACTTTA. Translation gives CASSDRGGANVLTL.

V gene TRBV6-1 combines with J gene TRBJ2-4, with D uncertain. Trimming pared 1 base from V and 8 bases from J, leaving 3 bases between. The CDR3 length is 11 residues. Germline V gene data show CDR1 as MNHNS and CDR2 as SASEGT. For the CDR3, the DNA is TGTGCCAGCAGTGAAGGGTACATTCAGTACTTC. Encoded protein: CASSEGYIQYF.

This chain joins TRBV2 and TRBJ1-5, with TRBD1 matching 9 bases. The CDR3 loop spans 16 amino acids. The V gene end was trimmed by 8 bases and the J gene end by 0 bases; junction bases not matched to a gene: 8. Germline-derived CDR1 and CDR2 are SNHLY and FYNNEI. The CDR3, as DNA: TGTGCCAGCGTCGAGGGACAGGGCTATAGCAATCAGCCCCAGCATTTT. Protein sequence: CASVEGQGYSNQPQHF. Full variable domain (rest looked up from reference TRBV2 and TRBJ1-5): EPEVTQTPSHQVTQMGQEVILRCVPISNHLYFYWYRQILGQKVEFLVSFYNNEISEKSEIFDDQFSVERPDGSNFTLKIRSTKLEDSAMYFCASVEGQGYSNQPQHFGDGTRLSIL.

The chain uses TRBV5-4 and TRBJ2-7; weak D call: TRBD1 (5 bases). Germline V gene lookup returns CDR1 SGHNT and CDR2 YYREEE (reference sequence). The CDR3 is 14 amino acids. Trimming pared 3 bases from V and 7 bases from J, leaving 17 bases between. CDR3 loop: CASSWSLRAEEQYF. In DNA form, the CDR3 reads TGTGCCAGCAGCTGGTCGCTCAGGGCAGAAGAGCAGTACTTC.